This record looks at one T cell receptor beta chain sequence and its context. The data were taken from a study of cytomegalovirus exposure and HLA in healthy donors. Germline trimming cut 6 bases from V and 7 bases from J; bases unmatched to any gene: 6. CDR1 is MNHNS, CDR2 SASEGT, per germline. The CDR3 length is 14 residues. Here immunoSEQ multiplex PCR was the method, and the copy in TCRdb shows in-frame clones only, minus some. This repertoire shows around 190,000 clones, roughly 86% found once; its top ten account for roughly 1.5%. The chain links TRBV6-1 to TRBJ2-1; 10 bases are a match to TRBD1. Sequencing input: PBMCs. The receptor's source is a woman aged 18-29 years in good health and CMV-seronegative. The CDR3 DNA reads TGTGCCAGCAGCGATCGGACAGGGGGAAATGAGCAGTTCTTC. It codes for CASSDRTGGNEQFF.